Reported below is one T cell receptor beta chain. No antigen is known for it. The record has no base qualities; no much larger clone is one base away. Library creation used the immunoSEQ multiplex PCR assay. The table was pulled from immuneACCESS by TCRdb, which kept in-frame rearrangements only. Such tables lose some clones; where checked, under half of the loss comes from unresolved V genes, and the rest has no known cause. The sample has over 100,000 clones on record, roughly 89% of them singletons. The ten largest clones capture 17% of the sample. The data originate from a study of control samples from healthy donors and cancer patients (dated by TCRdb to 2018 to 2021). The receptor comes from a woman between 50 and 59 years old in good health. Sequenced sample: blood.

The nucleotides are TGTGCCAGCAGCCGTTACTCCGGATTTACTGAAGCTTTCTTT. This is translated as CASSRYSGFTEAFF. The chain uses TRBV6-5 and TRBJ1-1; the D gene cannot be resolved reliably. Its CDR3 holds 14 amino acids, cysteine through phenylalanine. Solely the CDR3 DNA is kept, with 42 bases framed from the first base. According to the germline V gene, CDR1 reads MNHEY and CDR2 reads SVGAGI. The junction shows trimming of 6 bases on V and 5 bases on J, plus 16 bases between the germline ends.